This note documents a single T cell receptor beta chain sequence. Its antigen is undetermined. Preparation of the TCRbeta library used unique molecular identifiers. TCRdb recomputed calls from the PCR reads with MiXCR, one row per CDR3 protein. Here the sample spans 130,000 to 150,000 distinct CDR3 sequences, more than 8% being singletons. The data were obtained in a study of T-cell reconstitution after alpha-beta-depleted transplantation in children. General study points: Two months or so post-transplant, alpha-beta T cells reportedly derived from several hundred expanded graft clones. Surviving thymic progenitors and recipient T cells were the source of high TCRbeta diversity at day 60 in some patients. At one year after transplant, newly produced T cells mostly accounted for T-cell counts and diversity.

This sequence originates from a female patient aged 2-9 years who had a stem cell transplant for congenital amegakaryocytic thrombocytopenia, so the T cells may come from the graft donor. This material consisted of PBMCs, mostly from graft donor cells, taken 180 days after TCRalphabeta/CD19-depleted stem cell transplant.

CDR3 protein: CASSPGGPLGGTDTQYF. For the CDR3, the DNA is TGTGCCAGCAGCCCGGGGGGGCCCTTAGGTGGCACAGATACGCAGTATTTT. This sequence joins TRBV12-3 or TRBV12-4 and TRBJ2-3; TRBD2 matches at 8 bases. After removal of 6 bases from V and 1 base from J, the junction contained 12 bases not matched to a gene. The CDR3 sequence is 17 residues long.